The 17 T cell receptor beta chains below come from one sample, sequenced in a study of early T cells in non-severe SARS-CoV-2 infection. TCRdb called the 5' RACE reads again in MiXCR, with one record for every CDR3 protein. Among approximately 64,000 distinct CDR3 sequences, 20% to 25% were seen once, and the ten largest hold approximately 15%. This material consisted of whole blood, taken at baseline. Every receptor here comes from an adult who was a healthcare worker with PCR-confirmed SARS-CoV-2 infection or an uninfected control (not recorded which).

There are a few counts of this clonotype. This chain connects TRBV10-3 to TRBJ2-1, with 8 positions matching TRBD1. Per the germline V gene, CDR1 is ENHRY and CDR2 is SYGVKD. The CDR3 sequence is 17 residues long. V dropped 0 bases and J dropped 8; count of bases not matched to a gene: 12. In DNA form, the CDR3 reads TGTGCCATCAGTGAGTCCGCGCCCGGACAGGGTGTAGATGAGCAGTTCTTC. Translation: CAISESAPGQGVDEQFF.

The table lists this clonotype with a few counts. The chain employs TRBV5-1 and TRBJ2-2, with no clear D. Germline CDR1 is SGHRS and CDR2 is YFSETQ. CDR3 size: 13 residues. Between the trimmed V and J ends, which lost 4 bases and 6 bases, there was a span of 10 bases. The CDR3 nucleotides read TGCGCCAGCAGCCCCCTCGTAGCCGGGGAGCTGTTTTTT. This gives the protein CASSPLVAGELFF.

CDR3 coding DNA: TGCAGCGTTGAAGTAGGGACAGCGAAAACTGAAGCTTTCTTT. Its protein product is CSVEVGTAKTEAFF. The chain has TRBV29-1 and TRBJ1-1, with 7 bases that match TRBD1. This CDR3 is built from 14 residues. Trimming cost V 1 base and J 5 bases; bases outside gene matches: 7. The V gene's germline CDR1 is SQVTM and CDR2 ANQGSEA.

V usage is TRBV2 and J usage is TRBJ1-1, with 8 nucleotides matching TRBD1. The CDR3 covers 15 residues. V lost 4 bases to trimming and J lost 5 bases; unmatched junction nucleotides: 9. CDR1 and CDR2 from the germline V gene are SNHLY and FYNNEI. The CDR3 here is CASSGGRGRWTEAFF. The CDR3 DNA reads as TGTGCCAGCAGTGGTGGCAGGGGGCGATGGACTGAAGCTTTCTTT. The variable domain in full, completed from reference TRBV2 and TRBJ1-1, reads EPEVTQTPSHQVTQMGQEVILRCVPISNHLYFYWYRQILGQKVEFLVSFYNNEISEKSEIFDDQFSVERPDGSNFTLKIRSTKLEDSAMYFCASSGGRGRWTEAFFGQGTRLTVV.

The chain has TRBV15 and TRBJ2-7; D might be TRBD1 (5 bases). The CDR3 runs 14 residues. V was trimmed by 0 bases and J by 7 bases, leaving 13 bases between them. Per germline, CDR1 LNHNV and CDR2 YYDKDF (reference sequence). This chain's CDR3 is CATSRDNQGGEQYF. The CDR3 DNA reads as TGTGCCACCAGCAGAGATAACCAGGGTGGGGAGCAGTACTTC.

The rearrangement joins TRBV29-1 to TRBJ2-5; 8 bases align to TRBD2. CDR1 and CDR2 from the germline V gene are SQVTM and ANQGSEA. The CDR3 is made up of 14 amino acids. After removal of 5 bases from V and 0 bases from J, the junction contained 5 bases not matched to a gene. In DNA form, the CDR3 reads TGCAGCGTTTGGACGGGGGGGAACCAAGAGACCCAGTACTTC. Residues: CSVWTGGNQETQYF.

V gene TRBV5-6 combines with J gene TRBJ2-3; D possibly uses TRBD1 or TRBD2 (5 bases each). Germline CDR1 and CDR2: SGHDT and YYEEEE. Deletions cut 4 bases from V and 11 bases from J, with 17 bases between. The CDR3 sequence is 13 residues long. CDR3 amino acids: CASSVAGTPGQYF. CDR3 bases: TGTGCCAGCAGCGTAGCCGGGACCCCCGGGCAGTATTTT.

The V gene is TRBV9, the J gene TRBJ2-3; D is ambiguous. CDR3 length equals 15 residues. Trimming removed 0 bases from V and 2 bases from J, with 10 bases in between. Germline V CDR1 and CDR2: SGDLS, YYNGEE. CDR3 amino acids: CASSVVPQNTDTQYF. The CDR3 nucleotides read TGTGCCAGCAGCGTAGTCCCACAGAACACAGATACGCAGTATTTT. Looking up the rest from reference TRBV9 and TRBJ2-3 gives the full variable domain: DSGVTQTPKHLITATGQRVTLRCSPRSGDLSVYWYQQSLDQGLQFLIQYYNGEERAKGNILERFSAQQFPDLHSELNLSSLELGDSALYFCASSVVPQNTDTQYFGPGTRLTVL.

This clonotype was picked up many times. Here the CDR3 reads CSVETQYF. The CDR3 DNA reads TGCAGCGTTGAGACCCAGTACTTC. This chain links TRBV29-1 with TRBJ2-5; the D is unclear. Trimming left V 3 bases short and J 7 bases short, with 0 bases between. CDR3 size: 8 residues. Germline loops: CDR1 SQVTM, CDR2 ANQGSEA.

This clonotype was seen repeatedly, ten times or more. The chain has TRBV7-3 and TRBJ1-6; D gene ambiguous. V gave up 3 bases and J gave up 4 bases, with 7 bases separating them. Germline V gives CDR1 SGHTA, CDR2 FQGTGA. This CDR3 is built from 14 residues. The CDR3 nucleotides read TGTGCCAGCAGCTTCGCCTCTTATAATTCACCCCTCCACTTT. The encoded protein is CASSFASYNSPLHF.

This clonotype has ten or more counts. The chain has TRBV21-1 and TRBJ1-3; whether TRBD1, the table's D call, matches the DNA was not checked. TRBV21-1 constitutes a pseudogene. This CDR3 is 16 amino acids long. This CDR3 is CASSTQKPHSGNTIYF. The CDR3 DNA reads TGTGCCAGCAGCACCCAAAAGCCCCACTCTGGAAACACCATATATTTT.

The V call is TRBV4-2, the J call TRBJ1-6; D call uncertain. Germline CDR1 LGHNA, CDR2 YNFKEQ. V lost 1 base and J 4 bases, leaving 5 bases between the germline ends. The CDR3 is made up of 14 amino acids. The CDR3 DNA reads TGTGCCAGCAGCCAAGCACAGTATAATTCACCCCTCCACTTT. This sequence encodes CASSQAQYNSPLHF.

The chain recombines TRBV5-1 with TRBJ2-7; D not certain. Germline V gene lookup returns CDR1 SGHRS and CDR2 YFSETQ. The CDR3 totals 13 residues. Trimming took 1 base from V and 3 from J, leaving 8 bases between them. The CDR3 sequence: CASSLPPGYEQYF. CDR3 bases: TGCGCCAGCAGCTTGCCCCCAGGCTACGAGCAGTACTTC.

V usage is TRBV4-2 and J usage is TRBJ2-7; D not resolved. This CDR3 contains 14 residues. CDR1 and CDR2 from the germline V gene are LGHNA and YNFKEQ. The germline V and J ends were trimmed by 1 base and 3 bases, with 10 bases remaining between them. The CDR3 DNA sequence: TGTGCCAGCAGCCAAGTCCAGGATTTCTACGAGCAGTACTTC. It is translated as CASSQVQDFYEQYF.

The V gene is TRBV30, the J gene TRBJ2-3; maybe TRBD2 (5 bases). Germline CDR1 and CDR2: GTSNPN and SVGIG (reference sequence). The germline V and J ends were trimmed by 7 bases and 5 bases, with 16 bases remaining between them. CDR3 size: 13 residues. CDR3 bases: TGTGCCTCTCAGACTTTAAGCGGAGATACGCAGTATTTT. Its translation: CASQTLSGDTQYF. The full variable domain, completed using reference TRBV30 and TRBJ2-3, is SQTIHQWPATLVQPVGSPLSLECTVEGTSNPNLYWYRQAAGRGLQLLFYSVGIGQISSEVPQNLSASRPQDRQFILSSKKLLLSDSGFYLCASQTLSGDTQYFGPGTRLTVL.

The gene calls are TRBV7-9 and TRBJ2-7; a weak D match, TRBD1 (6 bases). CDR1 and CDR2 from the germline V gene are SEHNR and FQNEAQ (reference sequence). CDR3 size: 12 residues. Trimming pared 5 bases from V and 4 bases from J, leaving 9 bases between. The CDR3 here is CASSPDRYEQYF. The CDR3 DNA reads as TGTGCCAGCAGCCCGGACAGATACGAGCAGTACTTC.

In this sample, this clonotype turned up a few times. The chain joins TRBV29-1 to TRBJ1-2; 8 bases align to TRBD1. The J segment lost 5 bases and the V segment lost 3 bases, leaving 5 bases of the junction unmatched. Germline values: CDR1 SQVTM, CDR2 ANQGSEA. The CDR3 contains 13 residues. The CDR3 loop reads CSVERTGPYGYTF. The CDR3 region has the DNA TGCAGCGTTGAGAGGACAGGGCCTTATGGCTACACCTTC.